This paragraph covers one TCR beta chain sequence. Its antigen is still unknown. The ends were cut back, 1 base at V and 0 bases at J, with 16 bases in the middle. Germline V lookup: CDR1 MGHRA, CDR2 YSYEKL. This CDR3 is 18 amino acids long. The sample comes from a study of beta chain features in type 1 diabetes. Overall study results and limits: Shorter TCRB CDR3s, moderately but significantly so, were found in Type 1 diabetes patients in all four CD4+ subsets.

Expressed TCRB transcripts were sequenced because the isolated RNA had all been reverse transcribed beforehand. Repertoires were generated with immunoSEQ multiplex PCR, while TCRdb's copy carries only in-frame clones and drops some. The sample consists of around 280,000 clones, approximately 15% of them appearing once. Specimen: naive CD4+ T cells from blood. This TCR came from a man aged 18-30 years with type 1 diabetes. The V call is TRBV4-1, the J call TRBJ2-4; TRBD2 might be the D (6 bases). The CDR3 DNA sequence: TGCGCCAGCAGCCAAGGGGGGACGGGACTGATAGCCAAAAACATTCAGTACTTC. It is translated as CASSQGGTGLIAKNIQYF.